This passage covers 16 T cell receptor beta chains from one sample sequenced in a study of shared clonotypes between healthy human individuals. This table comes from immunoSEQ multiplex PCR, and its TCRdb copy is limited to in-frame clones, with some not included. Of 450,000 to 550,000 clones listed, 75% to 85% are singletons. Specimen: PBMCs. The source of these receptors is a middle-aged woman in good health. Some clones in this sample may be carry-over from other donors' samples.

The chain employs TRBV5-1 and TRBJ1-1; 7 bases map to TRBD1. CDR1 and CDR2 (germline): SGHRS, YFSETQ. The CDR3 runs to 14 residues. With V trimmed by 4 bases and J by 4 bases, 7 bases remained unmatched. The CDR3 here is CASSHGQVATEAFF. The CDR3 DNA is TGCGCCAGCAGCCACGGACAGGTCGCCACTGAAGCTTTCTTT.

V and J are TRBV6-6 and TRBJ1-1; 7 bases agree with TRBD1. The germline gives CDR1 MNHNY, CDR2 SVGAGI (reference sequence). V lost 0 bases, J lost 8 bases, and 9 bases stayed unmatched. This CDR3 contains 15 residues. CDR3 sequence: CASSYSRGGQSEAFF. The CDR3 nucleotides read TGTGCCAGCAGTTACTCGAGAGGGGGCCAGTCCGAAGCTTTCTTT.

The chain couples TRBV6-5 to TRBJ2-1, with TRBD2 as a possible D gene (5 bases). Per germline, CDR1 MNHEY and CDR2 SVGAGI. V was shortened by 7 bases and J by 9 bases, with 16 bases between the two germline ends. The length of the CDR3 is 13 residues. This chain's CDR3 is CASNKRGHGEQFF. DNA of the CDR3: TGTGCCAGCAATAAACGAGGGCATGGTGAGCAGTTCTTC.

V gene TRBV9 combines with J gene TRBJ2-1; 10 bases match TRBD2. This CDR3 has 15 residues. Germline assignment: CDR1 SGDLS and CDR2 YYNGEE. The V gene end was trimmed by 4 bases and the J gene end by 9 bases; junction bases not matched to a gene: 10. The CDR3: CASSTSGTARSEQFF. The CDR3 DNA follows: TGTGCCAGCAGCACTAGCGGGACGGCGCGGTCTGAGCAGTTCTTC.

This clone was detected only a few times. CDR3 in DNA: TGTGCCAGCTCACCACCGCTCGGGGCAGAGACCCAGTACTTC. Protein sequence: CASSPPLGAETQYF. The V gene is TRBV18, the J gene TRBJ2-5; possibly TRBD1 or TRBD2 for D (5 bases each). There are 14 residues in the CDR3. V was cut by 0 bases and J by 4 bases, with 9 bases left in between. Germline V gene lookup returns CDR1 KGHSH and CDR2 LQKENI.

The chain employs TRBV4-2 and TRBJ2-1, with 14 bases matching TRBD2. CDR3 length: 18 amino acids. Germline V gene data show CDR1 as LGHNA and CDR2 as YNFKEQ. The trim removed 0 bases at V and 9 bases at J, leaving 10 bases unmatched. In nucleotides, the CDR3 is TGTGCCAGCAGCCAAGAACATAGGGGACTAGCGGGAGCGGGTGAGCAGTTCTTC. Amino acid sequence: CASSQEHRGLAGAGEQFF.

The chain carries TRBV30 and TRBJ2-3, with 8 bases matching TRBD2. Per the germline V gene, CDR1 is GTSNPN and CDR2 is SVGIG (reference sequence). The V and J ends lost 8 bases and 4 bases, in that order; junction bases with no gene match: 14. There are 15 residues in the CDR3. As DNA, the CDR3 is TGTGCCGTCATGAGAGGTCGGGAGGGCGCAGATACGCAGTATTTT. Its translation is CAVMRGREGADTQYF.

The chain combines TRBV11-2 with TRBJ2-4; maybe TRBD2 (6 bases). The CDR3 totals 14 residues. Germline CDR1 is SGHAT and CDR2 is FQNNGV. V lost 0 bases and J lost 5, with 8 bases in between. CDR3 in amino acids: CASSLERGENIQYF. In DNA, the CDR3 is TGTGCCAGCAGCTTAGAGCGGGGTGAAAACATTCAGTACTTC. Using reference TRBV11-2 and TRBJ2-4 for the parts outside the CDR3, the full variable domain is EAGVAQSPRYKIIEKRQSVAFWCNPISGHATLYWYQQILGQGPKLLIQFQNNGVVDDSQLPKDRFSAERLKGVDSTLKIQPAKLEDSAVYLCASSLERGENIQYFGAGTRLSVL.

There are a few counts of this clone. The chain combines TRBV11-3 with TRBJ2-3; perhaps TRBD2 as D (7 bases). CDR3 size: 15 residues. The germline CDR1 and CDR2 sequences are SGHNT and YENEEA. Trimming took 1 base from V and 4 from J, leaving 12 bases between them. The CDR3 region has the DNA TGTGCCAGCAGCTTAGGCGGGGGCACGGCAGATACGCAGTATTTT. This gives the protein CASSLGGGTADTQYF.

The chain combines TRBV7-9 with TRBJ1-1, with 8 nucleotides matching TRBD1. CDR1 is SEHNR and CDR2 is FQNEAQ in the germline V gene (reference sequence). This CDR3 has 15 amino acids. The trim removed 8 bases at V and 4 bases at J, leaving 12 bases unmatched. DNA for the CDR3: TGTGCCAGCGGTCGGAACAGGGGGGTCGTCACTGAAGCTTTCTTT. Translating it yields CASGRNRGVVTEAFF.

The rearrangement uses TRBV19 and TRBJ2-3, with D unclear. The germline V gene has CDR1 LNHDA and CDR2 SQIVND (reference sequence). Deletions cut 2 bases from V and 0 bases from J, with 18 bases between. This CDR3 has 18 amino acids. This chain's CDR3 is CASSISQEYSTSTDTQYF. The CDR3, as DNA: TGTGCCAGTAGTATATCCCAAGAATACAGCACTAGCACAGATACGCAGTATTTT.

This clone was seen a few times. This chain links TRBV12-5 with TRBJ2-5; 8 bases are shared with TRBD1. V shed 7 bases, J shed 4 bases, and the junction held 8 bases outside the gene matches. The CDR3 has 14 amino acids. Per germline, CDR1 LGHNT and CDR2 FRNRAP. In nucleotides, the CDR3 is TGTGCTAGTGCCGTGGACAGGGCGGGAGAGACCCAGTACTTC. It codes for CASAVDRAGETQYF.

This rearrangement joins TRBV11-2 to TRBJ2-2, with a weak D call TRBD1 (6 bases). V lost 5 bases to trimming and J lost 2 bases, with 9 bases between them. The CDR3 loop spans 14 amino acids. CDR1 is SGHAT and CDR2 is FQNNGV in the germline V gene. CDR3 DNA: TGTGCCAGCAGCATCAGGGGAAACACCGGGGAGCTGTTTTTT. This codes for CASSIRGNTGELFF.

This rearrangement joins TRBV30 to TRBJ1-2; D might be TRBD1 (6 bases). Germline-derived CDR1 and CDR2 are GTSNPN and SVGIG (reference sequence). CDR3 size: 14 residues. The ends were cut back, 3 bases at V and 5 bases at J, with 16 bases in the middle. The CDR3 loop reads CAWSQGGGSYGYTF. The DNA for the CDR3 is TGTGCCTGGAGCCAAGGGGGGGGGAGTTATGGCTACACCTTC.

The chain recombines TRBV19 with TRBJ1-1; the D is unclear. V was shortened by 0 bases and J by 3 bases, with 5 bases between the two germline ends. Germline V gene lookup returns CDR1 LNHDA and CDR2 SQIVND (reference sequence). This CDR3 is 13 amino acids long. In DNA, the CDR3 is TGTGCCAGTAGTATAGAACGGGACACTGAAGCTTTCTTT. Its translation: CASSIERDTEAFF.

This clone occurred many times. V gene TRBV2 combines with J gene TRBJ1-4, with D tentatively TRBD1 (5 bases). The CDR3 runs to 15 residues. Per the germline V gene, CDR1 is SNHLY and CDR2 is FYNNEI. V was shortened by 6 bases and J by 8 bases, with 19 bases between the two germline ends. The DNA of the CDR3 is TGTGCCAGCAGAGCGTCGAGGGGCAGCAGGGAAAAACTGTTTTTT. Residues: CASRASRGSREKLFF.